The entry below gives a single T cell receptor beta chain sequence along with its context. There is no known antigen for this receptor. Base qualities are not provided; no much larger clone lies one nucleotide away. This specimen comes from a study of cytomegalovirus exposure and HLA in healthy donors (dated 2017 in TCRdb). For context, the study as a whole: An earlier analysis of roughly 500 of the donors reported approximately 300 Gb of sequence data and 117 million unique TCR beta sequences obtained from around 170 million T cells. An early release covering roughly 640 HLA-typed donors comprised approximately 300 gigabases of sequencing data and 85 million to 100 million unique TCR sequences. Among the roughly 400 genotyped donors, under 90% belonged to the genetic ancestry cluster associated with self-reported Caucasian donors. The study aimed to test whether signatures of past pathogen exposure could be identified by cataloging public T cell receptors. Using immunosequencing, the study profiled T cell repertoires from approximately 700 subjects and related those repertoires to cytomegalovirus serostatus. In addition to the first cohort of roughly 670 subjects, a separate validation cohort of under 150 different subjects was used. The study combined high-throughput TCR immunosequencing, statistical association of individual TCRs with disease status, and machine learning to predict cytomegalovirus infection status. In a later analysis, previously published TCR beta repertoires from 666 donors were re-analyzed and high-resolution HLA genotyping was added so that TCR occurrence patterns could be studied. Rather than drawing on any new phenotypic data, the later analysis identified candidate immune exposures from TCR beta sequences and the way those sequences occurred across donors. An earlier analysis of 587 of the donors used high-throughput TCR beta sequencing to judge whether each TCR beta V gene segment behaved as functional or pseudogenic. Alongside the repertoire data, information on donor age, sex, ethnicity and CMV serostatus was compiled. A later genetic analysis used genome-wide SNP genotypes for about 65% of the 666 donors, treating that subset as a discovery cohort. Every repertoire in the discovery cohort had been generated on one and the same sequencing platform. Both class I and class II loci were covered by HLA typing, at four-digit resolution. Typing coverage varied by locus: 629-630 donors for A, B, C, DRB1 and DQB1; roughly 500 for DQA1; 606 for DPA1; approximately 470 for DPB1. About five DR-DQ haplotypes were treated as single units for association and clustering because of strong linkage in the cohort. On average, around 240,000 unique TCR beta nucleotide sequences were sequenced per donor among 350 to 400 genotyped donors of the cohort, with about 19% of those sequences being non-productive. Paper-wide results and their limitations: When HLA alleles, especially DR and DQ, strongly co-occurred, attributing TCR associations to individual alleles was difficult. The earlier analysis of a few hundred of the donors excluded 15 to 20 rarely observed V segments, including chromosome 9 orphons, because counts were too low. A few of the identified cytomegalovirus-associated TCR beta chains were confirmed in vitro to be specific for cytomegalovirus antigens. In an earlier analysis of more than 500 of the donors, most TCR beta V segments appeared in productive rearrangements about 87% or about 30% of the time, broadly matching IMGT annotations. In a later analysis, HLA-associated TCR beta chains showed more clonal expansion and lower generation probabilities than non-associated chains that were equally common. Presence/absence analyses assumed roughly uniform sequencing depth across donors, an assumption that may not hold. Linkage disequilibrium might explain the correlated functional status among segregating V segments, but an unknown experimental factor could not be ruled out. The sequencing pipeline was judged likely to have produced a cluster of highly shared sequence variants as a technical artifact. Because HLA typing was missing for some donors at each locus, association tests included only the typed subset. A further reported finding was that TCR beta sequences accurately predicted the HLA-A and HLA-B alleles for most subjects in the first cohort. A later analysis associated about 18,000 TCR beta sequences with specific HLA alleles at a false discovery rate of 0.05. According to a later analysis, most CMV-associated TCR beta chains appeared to be HLA-restricted, and the HLA associations seemed to be driven largely by CMV exposure. In this cohort, only TCR beta chains were sequenced, and detectable features were limited by the absence of alpha or paired-chain data. In a later analysis, the rate of TCR association differed among HLA loci, with DRB1 alleles having the most associated TCRs and HLA-C alleles having the fewest. In both the original and validation cohorts, the classifier was reported to diagnose cytomegalovirus status with high specificity and sensitivity. Most TCR sequences were seen in very few donors, while some public TCRs were found in many individuals. CMV serostatus was the only immune exposure information available for the cohort. The authors suggested that the approach could potentially be extended to other disease states and immunological phenotypes. A later analysis reported that several top co-occurrence clusters appeared linked to parvovirus B19, influenza, CMV and Epstein-Barr virus. V-gene and J-gene trimming of TCR beta chains was associated with a missense DCLRE1C variant in a later genetic analysis, and the association was replicated in an independent cohort. According to a later genetic analysis, donors in an Asian-associated ancestry cluster had fewer N-insertions in productive TCRs than the roughly 700-donor mean. In the study, about 150 TCR beta chains were listed as associated with cytomegalovirus.

The cohort was made up of 650 to 700 healthy bone marrow donors. At the time of sampling, all cohort members were nominally healthy, though unrecorded immune exposures were likely present. The donor tested CMV seronegative, placing the donor among the 352 seronegative members of the cohort. A peripheral blood sample was provided by each donor, and peripheral blood mononuclear cells were used for TCR beta sequencing. Genomic DNA was extracted from the blood cell samples with the Qiagen DNeasy Blood Extraction Kit. Library preparation used the immunoSEQ multiplex PCR assay. For the multiplex PCR, a mixture combining 60 forward primers for TCR Vbeta segments and 13 reverse primers for TCR Jbeta segments was used. A multiplex PCR assay on genomic DNA amplified the CDR3 region of rearranged TCR beta genes. On the Illumina HiSeq System, the amplified TCR beta libraries were sequenced as 87-base-pair reads. On the authors' methods: Across the 500 to 850 repertoires, a later analysis counted 80 million or so unique TCR beta chains, 9 million to 14 million of which were shared by at least two donors. To remove PCR and sequencing errors, raw reads were error-corrected and collapsed into unique sequences using a nearest-neighbor algorithm that merged closely related sequences. Alignment of CDR3 sequences to IMGT reference sequences was used to assign V, D and J gene segments. Each retained sequence needed at least a six-nucleotide match to both a V gene segment and a J gene segment. A rearrangement was called productive if the CDR3 had no stop codons and remained in frame with V and J, and every other rearrangement was called non-productive. Following IMGT convention, CDR3 was defined as the stretch from the second conserved V-encoded cysteine to the conserved J-encoded phenylalanine. Sequences without an unambiguous match to a single V gene segment were excluded from the earlier analysis of about 630 of the donors. An earlier analysis of 587 of the donors called V segments functional above 56.7% productive rearrangements and segregating when the between-donor standard deviation exceeded 5%. A statistical classification framework was built to diagnose cytomegalovirus status from the catalog of TCR beta chain sequences. In a later analysis, TCR nucleotide sequences were compared against IMGT/GENE-DB human TR gene sequences so that V and J genes could be assigned. Using the TCRdist pipeline, a later analysis assigned CDR3 sequences along with most-parsimonious VDJ recombination scenarios. In a later analysis, every TCR beta chain was defined by the combination of its CDR3 amino acid sequence and its V-gene family, and reads without a unique V-gene family were dropped. In a later analysis, approximately 590 highly shared, low-generation-probability nucleotide sequences were removed to address suspected cross-contamination and a sequencing artifact. In a later analysis, a clonal expansion index was calculated for each public chain from normalized within-repertoire ranks of inferred template counts. In a later analysis, generation probabilities were computed with a VDJ recombination model fitted to out-of-frame rearrangements, and the resulting probabilities were checked against IGoR. A later analysis scored TCR-TCR, TCR-HLA and TCR-CMV co-occurrence with hypergeometric tests, applying a repertoire-size bias correction to TCR pairs. To estimate false discovery rates, a later analysis permuted the HLA or CMV assignments 20 times. In a later analysis, co-occurring TCRs were grouped using DBSCAN, with TCRdist sequence similarity added in when clustering inside HLA-allele-positive subsets. Co-occurrence clustering excluded repertoires with fewer than 30,000 or more than 120,000 public chains, plus five with anomalous nucleotide sharing. TCRdb's version of the immuneACCESS table is confined to in-frame rearrangements and falls short of the full clone set. An unresolved V gene accounts for under half of the shortfall where checked; the remainder is of unknown origin. Clone size and V and J calls were adopted from that table, with D and trimming inferred from the DNA. Counted in this sample were some 80,000 clones; roughly 79% of them appeared once. The ten largest clones capture roughly 1.7% of the sample.

Sequences were obtained from PBMCs. This receptor was identified in a man aged 35 to 55 in good health and CMV-seronegative.

The CDR3 amino acid sequence is: CASSPRGLAGPGTGELFF. In nucleotide form, the sequence is TGTGCCAGCAGCCCCCGGGGACTAGCGGGCCCCGGGACCGGGGAGCTGTTTTTT. This chain joins TRBV13 to TRBJ2-2, with 12 central nucleotides matching TRBD2. The germline V gene encodes CDR1 PRHDT and CDR2 FYEKMQ (reference sequence). The CDR3 covers 18 residues, taking in both the cysteine and the phenylalanine. Of all the DNA, just the CDR3 is kept, 54 bases in frame from base 1. V is pruned by 5 bases and J by 5 bases, leaving 12 bases of the junction without a gene match.